This TCR beta chain was captured in a study of cytomegalovirus exposure and HLA in healthy donors. Points on this clone: The antigen remains unidentified.

The PCR ran on 60 Vbeta and 13 Jbeta primers. Data came from immunoSEQ multiplex PCR; TCRdb stores just in-frame clones and leaves some out. The profile shows about 43,000 clones, roughly 51% of them singletons. Study outcomes and limitations: Sequencing likely produced, as an artifact, a cluster of highly shared sequence variants.

Trimming took off 0 bases at V and 7 bases at J, with 18 bases between the two ends. Germline V gene data show CDR1 as LGHNA and CDR2 as YNFKEQ. This CDR3 contains 16 residues. This chain uses TRBV4-2 with TRBJ1-2; D is unresolved. The sample taken for sequencing was PBMCs. This receptor was identified in a man in his 60s in good health and CMV-seronegative. The CDR3 DNA is TGTGCCAGCAGCCAAGAACTAGGCGCCTTTACGGGTGGCTACACCTTC. This encodes CASSQELGAFTGGYTF.